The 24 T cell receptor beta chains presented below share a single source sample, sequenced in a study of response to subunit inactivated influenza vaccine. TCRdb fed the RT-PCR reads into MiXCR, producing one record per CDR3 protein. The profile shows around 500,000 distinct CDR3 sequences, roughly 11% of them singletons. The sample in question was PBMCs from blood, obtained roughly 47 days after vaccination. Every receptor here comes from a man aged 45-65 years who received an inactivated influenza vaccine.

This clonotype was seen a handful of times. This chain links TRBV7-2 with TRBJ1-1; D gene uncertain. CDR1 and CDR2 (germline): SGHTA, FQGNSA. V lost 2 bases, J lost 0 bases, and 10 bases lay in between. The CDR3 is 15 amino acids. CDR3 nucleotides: TGTGCCAGCAGCTTATATACAGAAATGAACACTGAAGCTTTCTTT. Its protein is CASSLYTEMNTEAFF.

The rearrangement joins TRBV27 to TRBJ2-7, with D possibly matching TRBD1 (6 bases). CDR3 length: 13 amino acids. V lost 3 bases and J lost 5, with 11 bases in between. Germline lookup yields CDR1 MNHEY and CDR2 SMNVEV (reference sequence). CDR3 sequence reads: CASSFTGYHEQYF. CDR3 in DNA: TGTGCCAGCAGTTTCACAGGGTACCACGAGCAGTACTTC.

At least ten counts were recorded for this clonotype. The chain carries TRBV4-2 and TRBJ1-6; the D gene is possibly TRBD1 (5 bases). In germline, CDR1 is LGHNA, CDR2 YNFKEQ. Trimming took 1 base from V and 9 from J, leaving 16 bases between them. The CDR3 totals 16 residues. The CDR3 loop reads CASSQGVRGVISPLHF. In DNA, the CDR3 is TGTGCCAGCAGCCAAGGGGTACGGGGGGTCATTTCACCCCTCCACTTT.

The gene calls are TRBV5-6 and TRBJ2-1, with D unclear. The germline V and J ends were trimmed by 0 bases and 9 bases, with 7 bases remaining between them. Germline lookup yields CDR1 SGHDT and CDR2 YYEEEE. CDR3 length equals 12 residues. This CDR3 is CASSLEEFEQFF. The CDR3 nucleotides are TGTGCCAGCAGCTTGGAGGAGTTTGAGCAGTTCTTC. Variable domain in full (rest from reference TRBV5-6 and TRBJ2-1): DAGVTQSPTHLIKTRGQQVTLRCSPKSGHDTVSWYQQALGQGPQFIFQYYEEEERQRGNFPDRFSGHQFPNYSSELNVNALLLGDSALYLCASSLEEFEQFFGPGTRLTVL.

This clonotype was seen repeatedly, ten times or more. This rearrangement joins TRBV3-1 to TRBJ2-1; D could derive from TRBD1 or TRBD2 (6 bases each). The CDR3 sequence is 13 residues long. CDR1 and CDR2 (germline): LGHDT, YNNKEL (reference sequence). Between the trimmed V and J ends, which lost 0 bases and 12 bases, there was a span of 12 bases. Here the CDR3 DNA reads TGTGCCAGCAGCCAAGATGAGGGGGGAAGGCAGTTCTTC. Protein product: CASSQDEGGRQFF.

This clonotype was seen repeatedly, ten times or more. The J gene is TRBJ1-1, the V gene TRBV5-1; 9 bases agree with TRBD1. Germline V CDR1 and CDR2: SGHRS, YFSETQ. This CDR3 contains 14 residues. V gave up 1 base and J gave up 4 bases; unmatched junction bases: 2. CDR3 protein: CASSLQDRGTEAFF. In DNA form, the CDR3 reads TGCGCCAGCAGCTTGCAGGACAGGGGCACTGAAGCTTTCTTT.

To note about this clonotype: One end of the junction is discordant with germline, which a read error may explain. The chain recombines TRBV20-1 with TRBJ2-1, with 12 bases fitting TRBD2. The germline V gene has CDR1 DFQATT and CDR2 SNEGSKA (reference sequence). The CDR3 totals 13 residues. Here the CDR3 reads CSPSGGDYNEQFF. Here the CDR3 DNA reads TGCAGTCCTAGCGGGGGGGATTACAATGAGCAGTTCTTC.

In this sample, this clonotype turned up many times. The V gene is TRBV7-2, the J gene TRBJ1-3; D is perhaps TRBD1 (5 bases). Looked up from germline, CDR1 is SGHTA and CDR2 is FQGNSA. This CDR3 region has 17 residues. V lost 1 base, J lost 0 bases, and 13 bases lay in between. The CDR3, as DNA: TGTGCCAGCAGCTTAGGGCACGCGAGGGGCTCTGGAAACACCATATATTTT. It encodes CASSLGHARGSGNTIYF.

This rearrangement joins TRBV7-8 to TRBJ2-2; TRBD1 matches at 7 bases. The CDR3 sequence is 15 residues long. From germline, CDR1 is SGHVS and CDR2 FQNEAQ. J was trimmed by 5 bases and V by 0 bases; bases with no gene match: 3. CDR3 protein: CASSLADRVTGELFF. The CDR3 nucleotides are TGTGCCAGCAGCTTAGCCGACAGGGTTACCGGGGAGCTGTTTTTT.

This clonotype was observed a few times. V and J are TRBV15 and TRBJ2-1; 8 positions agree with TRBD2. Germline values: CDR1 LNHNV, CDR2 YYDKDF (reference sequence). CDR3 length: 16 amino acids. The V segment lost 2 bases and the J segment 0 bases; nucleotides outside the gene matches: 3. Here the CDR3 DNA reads TGTGCCACCAGCAGACAACTAGCGGACTCCTACAATGAGCAGTTCTTC. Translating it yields CATSRQLADSYNEQFF.

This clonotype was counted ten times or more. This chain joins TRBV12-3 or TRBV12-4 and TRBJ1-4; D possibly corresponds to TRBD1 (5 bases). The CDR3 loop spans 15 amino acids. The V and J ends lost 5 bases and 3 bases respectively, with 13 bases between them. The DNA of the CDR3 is TGTGCCAGCAGTCCGACGGGACCTTCTAATGAAAAACTGTTTTTT. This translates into CASSPTGPSNEKLFF.

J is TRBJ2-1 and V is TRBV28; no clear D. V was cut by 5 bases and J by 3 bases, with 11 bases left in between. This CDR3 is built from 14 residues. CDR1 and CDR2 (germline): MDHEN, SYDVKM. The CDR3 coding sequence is TGTGCCAGCAGTCGACTCGCATTCTACAATGAGCAGTTCTTC. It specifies CASSRLAFYNEQFF. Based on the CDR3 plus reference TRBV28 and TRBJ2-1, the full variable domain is DVKVTQSSRYLVKRTGEKVFLECVQDMDHENMFWYRQDPGLGLRLIYFSYDVKMKEKGDIPEGYSVSREKKERFSLILESASTNQTSMYLCASSRLAFYNEQFFGPGTRLTVL.

The CDR3 sequence: CSVEREANTEAFF. The CDR3 region has the DNA TGCAGCGTTGAGAGGGAGGCGAACACTGAAGCTTTCTTT. This sequence joins TRBV29-1 and TRBJ1-1, with no clear D. Germline V gene data show CDR1 as SQVTM and CDR2 as ANQGSEA. V lost 3 bases, J lost 1 base, and 9 bases lay in between. This CDR3 is 13 amino acids long.

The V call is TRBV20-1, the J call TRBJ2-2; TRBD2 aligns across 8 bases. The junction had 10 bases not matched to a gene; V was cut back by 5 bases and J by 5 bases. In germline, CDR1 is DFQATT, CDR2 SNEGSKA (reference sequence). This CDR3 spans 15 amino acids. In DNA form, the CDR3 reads TGCAGTGCTGAGAAGCGGGAGAGCGTAACCGGGGAGCTGTTTTTT. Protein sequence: CSAEKRESVTGELFF.

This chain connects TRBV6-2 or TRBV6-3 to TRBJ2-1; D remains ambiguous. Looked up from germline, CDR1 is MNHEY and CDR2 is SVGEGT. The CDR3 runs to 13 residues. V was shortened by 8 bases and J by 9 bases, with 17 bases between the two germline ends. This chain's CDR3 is CASGAPIKSEQFF. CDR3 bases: TGTGCCAGCGGTGCCCCGATCAAGTCTGAGCAGTTCTTC.

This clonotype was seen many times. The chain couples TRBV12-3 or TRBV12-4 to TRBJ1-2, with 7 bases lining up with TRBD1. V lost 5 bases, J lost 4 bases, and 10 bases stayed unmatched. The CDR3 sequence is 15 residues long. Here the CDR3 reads CASSPPDRRFYGYTF. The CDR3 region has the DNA TGTGCCAGCAGTCCCCCGGACAGGAGATTCTATGGCTACACCTTC.

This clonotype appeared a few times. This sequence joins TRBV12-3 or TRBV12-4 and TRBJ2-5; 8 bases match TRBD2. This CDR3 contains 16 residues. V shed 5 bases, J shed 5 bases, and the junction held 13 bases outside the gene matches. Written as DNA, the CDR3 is TGTGCCAGCAGTGTCCCTCTGGCGGGGGGCCGGGAGACCCAGTACTTC. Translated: CASSVPLAGGRETQYF.

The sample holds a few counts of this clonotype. CDR3 region: CASSRGTYETQYF. The DNA of the CDR3 is TGTGCCAGCAGCCGAGGGACTTACGAGACCCAGTACTTC. The chain links TRBV7-2 to TRBJ2-5, with D possibly matching TRBD2 (6 bases). Trimming cost V 5 bases and J 5 bases, with 12 bases left between them. The CDR3 has 13 residues. The germline V gene encodes CDR1 SGHTA and CDR2 FQGNSA. The variable domain in full, completed from reference TRBV7-2 and TRBJ2-5, reads GAGVSQSPSNKVTEKGKDVELRCDPISGHTALYWYRQSLGQGLEFLIYFQGNSAPDKSGLPSDRFSAERTGGSVSTLTIQRTQQEDSAVYLCASSRGTYETQYFGPGTRLLVL.

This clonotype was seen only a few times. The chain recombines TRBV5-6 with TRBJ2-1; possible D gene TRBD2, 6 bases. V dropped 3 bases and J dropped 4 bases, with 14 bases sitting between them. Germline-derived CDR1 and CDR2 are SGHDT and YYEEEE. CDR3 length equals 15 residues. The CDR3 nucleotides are TGTGCCAGCAGCTGGGTGGGGGGAACTTACAATGAGCAGTTCTTC. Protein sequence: CASSWVGGTYNEQFF.

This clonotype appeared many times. DNA for the CDR3: TGCAGTGCGACTAGCGGGAGCTACGAGCAGTACTTC. Residues: CSATSGSYEQYF. The J gene is TRBJ2-7, the V gene TRBV20-1; 12 nucleotides align to TRBD2. The CDR3 has 12 amino acids. Germline CDR1 is DFQATT and CDR2 is SNEGSKA (reference sequence). V was clipped by 6 bases and J by 3 bases; unmatched bases: 0.

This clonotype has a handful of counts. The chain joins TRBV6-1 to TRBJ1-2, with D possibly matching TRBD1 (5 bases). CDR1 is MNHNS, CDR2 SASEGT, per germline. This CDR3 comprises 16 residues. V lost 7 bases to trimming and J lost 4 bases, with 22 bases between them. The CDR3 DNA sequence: TGTGCCAGCATGGGGGGACGTAATCTTTTGGGCTATGGCTACACCTTC. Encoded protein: CASMGGRNLLGYGYTF.

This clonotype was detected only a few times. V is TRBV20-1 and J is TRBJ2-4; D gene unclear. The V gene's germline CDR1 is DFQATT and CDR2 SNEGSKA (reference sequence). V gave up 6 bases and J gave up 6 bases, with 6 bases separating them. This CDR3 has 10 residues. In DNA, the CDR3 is TGCAGTGCGGAACTAAACATTCAGTACTTC. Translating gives CSAELNIQYF.

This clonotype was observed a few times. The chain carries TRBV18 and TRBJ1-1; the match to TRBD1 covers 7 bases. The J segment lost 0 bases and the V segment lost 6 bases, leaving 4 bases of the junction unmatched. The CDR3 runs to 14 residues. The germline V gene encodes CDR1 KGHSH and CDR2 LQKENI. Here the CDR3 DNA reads TGTGCCAGCTCCACACAGGGGATGAACACTGAAGCTTTCTTT. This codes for CASSTQGMNTEAFF.

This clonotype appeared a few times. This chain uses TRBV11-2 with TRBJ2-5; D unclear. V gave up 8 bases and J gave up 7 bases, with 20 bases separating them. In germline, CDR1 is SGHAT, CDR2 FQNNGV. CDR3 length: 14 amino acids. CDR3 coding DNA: TGTGCCAGCCGCCGCGTGGATGTGTTGGGGACCCAGTACTTC. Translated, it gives CASRRVDVLGTQYF. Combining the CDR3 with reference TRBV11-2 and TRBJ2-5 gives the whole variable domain EAGVAQSPRYKIIEKRQSVAFWCNPISGHATLYWYQQILGQGPKLLIQFQNNGVVDDSQLPKDRFSAERLKGVDSTLKIQPAKLEDSAVYLCASRRVDVLGTQYFGPGTRLLVL.